The present T cell receptor beta chain was sequenced within a study of blood T cell repertoires in COVID-19. Per the original data handling: Quantification of nucleated cells was approximated via reference gene primer amplification. Sequencing was performed with immunoSEQ multiplex PCR; in TCRdb, only in-frame clones are kept and a portion is missing. The DNA gave D and trimming, while V, J and clone size come from that table. This sample has 250,000 to 300,000 clones; 80% to 90% occur once, and the top ten carry about 16%. Trimming took off 4 bases at V and 1 base at J, with 12 bases between the two ends. The CDR3 is made up of 15 amino acids. Germline V gene sequence: CDR1 LNHDA, CDR2 SQIVND (reference sequence).

The sequence came from a man between 18 and 35 years old who had recovered from COVID-19. The gene calls are TRBV19 and TRBJ2-3; weak D call: TRBD2 (5 bases). Sequenced sample: PBMCs or T cells enriched from blood (not recorded which). The CDR3 DNA sequence: TGTGCCAGTAGTAGTAGCGCCTACGGCACAGATACGCAGTATTTT. It translates to CASSSSAYGTDTQYF.